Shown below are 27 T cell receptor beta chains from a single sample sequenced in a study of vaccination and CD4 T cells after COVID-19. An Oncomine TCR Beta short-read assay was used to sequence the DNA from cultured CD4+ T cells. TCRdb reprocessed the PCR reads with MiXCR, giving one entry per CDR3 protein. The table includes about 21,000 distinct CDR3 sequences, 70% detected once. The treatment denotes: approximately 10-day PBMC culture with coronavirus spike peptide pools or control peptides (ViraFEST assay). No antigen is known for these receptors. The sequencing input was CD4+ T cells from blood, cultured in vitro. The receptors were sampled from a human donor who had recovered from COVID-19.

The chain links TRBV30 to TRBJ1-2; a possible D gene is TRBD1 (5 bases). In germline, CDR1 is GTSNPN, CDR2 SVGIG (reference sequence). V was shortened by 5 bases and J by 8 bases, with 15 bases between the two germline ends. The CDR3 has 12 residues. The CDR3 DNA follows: TGTGCCTGGCTGAAACAGGCGGGGGGCTACACCTTC. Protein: CAWLKQAGGYTF.

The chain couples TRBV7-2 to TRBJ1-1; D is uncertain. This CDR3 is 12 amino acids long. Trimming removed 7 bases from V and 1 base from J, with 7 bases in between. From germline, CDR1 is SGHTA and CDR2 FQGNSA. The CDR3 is CASKIPNTEAFF. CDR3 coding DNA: TGTGCCAGCAAAATCCCGAACACTGAAGCTTTCTTT.

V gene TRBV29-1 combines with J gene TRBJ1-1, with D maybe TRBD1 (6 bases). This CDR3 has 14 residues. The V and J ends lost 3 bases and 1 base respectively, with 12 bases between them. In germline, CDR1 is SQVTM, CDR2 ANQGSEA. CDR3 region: CSVEKDRPNTEAFF. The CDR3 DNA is TGCAGCGTTGAGAAGGACAGACCGAACACTGAAGCTTTCTTT.

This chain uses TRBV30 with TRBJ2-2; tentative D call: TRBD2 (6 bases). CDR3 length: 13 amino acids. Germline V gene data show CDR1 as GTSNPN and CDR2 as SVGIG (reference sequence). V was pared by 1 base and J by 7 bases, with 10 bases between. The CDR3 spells CAWSAREVGELFF. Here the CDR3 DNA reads TGTGCCTGGAGTGCCAGGGAGGTCGGGGAGCTGTTTTTT.

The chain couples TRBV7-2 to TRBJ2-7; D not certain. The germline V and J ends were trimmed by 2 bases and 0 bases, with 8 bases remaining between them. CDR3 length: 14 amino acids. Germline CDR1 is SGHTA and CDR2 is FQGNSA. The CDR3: CASSLSHSSYEQYF. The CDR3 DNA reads TGTGCCAGCAGCTTATCCCATAGCTCCTACGAGCAGTACTTC.

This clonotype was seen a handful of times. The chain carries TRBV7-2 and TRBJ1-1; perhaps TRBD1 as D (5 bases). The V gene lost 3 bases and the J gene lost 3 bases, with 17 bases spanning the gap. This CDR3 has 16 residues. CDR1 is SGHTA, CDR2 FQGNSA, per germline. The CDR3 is CASSLRRVRGDTEAFF. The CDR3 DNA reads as TGTGCCAGCAGCTTGAGGAGGGTAAGGGGTGACACTGAAGCTTTCTTT.

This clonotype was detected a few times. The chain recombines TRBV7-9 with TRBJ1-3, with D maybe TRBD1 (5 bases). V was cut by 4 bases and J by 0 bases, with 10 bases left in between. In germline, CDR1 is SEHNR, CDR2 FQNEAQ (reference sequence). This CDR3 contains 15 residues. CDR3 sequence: CASSYPGGSGNTIYF. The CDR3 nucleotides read TGTGCCAGCAGCTACCCGGGGGGCTCTGGAAACACCATATATTTT.

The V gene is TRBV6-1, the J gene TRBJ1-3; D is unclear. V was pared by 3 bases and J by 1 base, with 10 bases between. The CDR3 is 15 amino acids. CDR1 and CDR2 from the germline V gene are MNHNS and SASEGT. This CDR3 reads CASSDVSGSGNTIYF. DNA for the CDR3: TGTGCCAGCAGTGACGTTTCGGGGTCTGGAAACACCATATATTTT.

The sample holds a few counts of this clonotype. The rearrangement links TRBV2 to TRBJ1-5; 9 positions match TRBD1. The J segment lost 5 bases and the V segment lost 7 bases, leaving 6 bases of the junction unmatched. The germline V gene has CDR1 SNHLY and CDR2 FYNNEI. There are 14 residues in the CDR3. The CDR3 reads CASKTTGGDQPQHF. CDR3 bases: TGTGCCAGCAAGACCACAGGGGGCGATCAGCCCCAGCATTTT.

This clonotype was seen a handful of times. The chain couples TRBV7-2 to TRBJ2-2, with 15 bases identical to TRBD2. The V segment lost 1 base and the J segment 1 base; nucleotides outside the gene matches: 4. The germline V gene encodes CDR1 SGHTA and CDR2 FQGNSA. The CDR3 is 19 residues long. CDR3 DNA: TGTGCCAGCAGCTTAGGGAGGACTAGCGGGAGGGGGAACACCGGGGAGCTGTTTTTT. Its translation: CASSLGRTSGRGNTGELFF.

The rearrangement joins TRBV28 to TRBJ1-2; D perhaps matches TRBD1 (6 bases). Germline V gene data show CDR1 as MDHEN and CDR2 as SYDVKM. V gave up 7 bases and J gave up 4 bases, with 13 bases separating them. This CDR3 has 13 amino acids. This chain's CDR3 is CASTSGTSYGYTF. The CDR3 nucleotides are TGTGCCAGCACCTCTGGGACAAGCTATGGCTACACCTTC.

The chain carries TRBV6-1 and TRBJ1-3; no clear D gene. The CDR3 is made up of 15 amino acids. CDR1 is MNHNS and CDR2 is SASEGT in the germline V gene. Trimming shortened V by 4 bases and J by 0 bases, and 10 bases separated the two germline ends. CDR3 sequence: CASSVTSSSGNTIYF. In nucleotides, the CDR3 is TGTGCCAGCAGTGTTACCTCGAGCTCTGGAAACACCATATATTTT.

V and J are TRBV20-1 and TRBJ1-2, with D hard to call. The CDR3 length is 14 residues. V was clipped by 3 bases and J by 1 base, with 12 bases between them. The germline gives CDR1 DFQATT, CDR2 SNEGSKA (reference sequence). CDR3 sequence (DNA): TGCAGTGCTAGTGTAGGACGGTTTAACTATGGCTACACCTTC. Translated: CSASVGRFNYGYTF.

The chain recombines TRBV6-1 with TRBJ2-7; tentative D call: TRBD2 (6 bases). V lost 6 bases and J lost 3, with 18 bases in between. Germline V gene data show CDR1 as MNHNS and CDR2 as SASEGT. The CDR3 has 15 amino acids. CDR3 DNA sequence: TGTGCCAGCAGACCATACTGGGGCGGGAACTACGAGCAGTACTTC. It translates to CASRPYWGGNYEQYF.

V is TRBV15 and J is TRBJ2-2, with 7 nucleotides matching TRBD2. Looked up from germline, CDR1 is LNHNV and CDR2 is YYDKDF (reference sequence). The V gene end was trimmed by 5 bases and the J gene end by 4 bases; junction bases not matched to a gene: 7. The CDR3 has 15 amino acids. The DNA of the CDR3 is TGTGCCACCAGCCTACGGGGAGGGTTCACCGGGGAGCTGTTTTTT. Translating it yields CATSLRGGFTGELFF.

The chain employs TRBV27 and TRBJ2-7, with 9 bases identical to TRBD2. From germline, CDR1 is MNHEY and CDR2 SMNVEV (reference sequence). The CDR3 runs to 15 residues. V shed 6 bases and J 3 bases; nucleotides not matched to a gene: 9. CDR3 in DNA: TGTGCCAGCAGGGGTGAATTAGCGGGGGTCTACGAGCAGTACTTC. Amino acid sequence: CASRGELAGVYEQYF.

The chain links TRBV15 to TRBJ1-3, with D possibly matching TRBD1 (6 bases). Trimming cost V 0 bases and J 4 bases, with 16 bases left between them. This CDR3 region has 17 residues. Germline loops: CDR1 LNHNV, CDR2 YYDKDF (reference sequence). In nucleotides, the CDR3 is TGTGCCACCAGCAGAGATTATGTGGGGGCTGGGGGAAACACCATATATTTT. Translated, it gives CATSRDYVGAGGNTIYF. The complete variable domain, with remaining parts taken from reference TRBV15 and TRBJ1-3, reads DAMVIQNPRYQVTQFGKPVTLSCSQTLNHNVMYWYQQKSSQAPKLLFHYYDKDFNNEADTPDNFQSRRPNTSFCFLDIRSPGLGDTAMYLCATSRDYVGAGGNTIYFGEGSWLTVV.

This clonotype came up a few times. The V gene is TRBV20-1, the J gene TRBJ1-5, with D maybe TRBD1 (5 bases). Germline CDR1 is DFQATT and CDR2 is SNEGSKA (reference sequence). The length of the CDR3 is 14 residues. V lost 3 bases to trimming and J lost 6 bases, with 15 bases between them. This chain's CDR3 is CSARELRGTQPQHF. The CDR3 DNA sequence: TGCAGTGCTAGGGAACTGAGGGGAACTCAGCCCCAGCATTTT.

The DNA of the CDR3 is TGCGCCAGCTCCCGGGGGGGATCTAACTATGGCTACACCTTC. Amino acid sequence: CASSRGGSNYGYTF. The chain joins TRBV10-2 to TRBJ1-2, with D perhaps TRBD1 (5 bases). The germline gives CDR1 WSHSY, CDR2 SAAADI. CDR3 size: 14 residues. Trimming took 8 bases from V and 0 from J, leaving 13 bases between them.

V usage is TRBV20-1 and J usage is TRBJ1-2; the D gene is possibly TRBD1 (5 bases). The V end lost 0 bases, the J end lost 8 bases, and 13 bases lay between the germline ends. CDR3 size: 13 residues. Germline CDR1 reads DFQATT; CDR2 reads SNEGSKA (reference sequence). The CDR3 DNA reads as TGCAGTGCTAGAGATCCTAAGGGGCGCGGCTACACCTTC. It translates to CSARDPKGRGYTF.

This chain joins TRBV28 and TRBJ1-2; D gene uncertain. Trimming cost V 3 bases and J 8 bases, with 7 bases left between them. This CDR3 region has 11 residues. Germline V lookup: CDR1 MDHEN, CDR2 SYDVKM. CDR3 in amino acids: CASSLGRGYTF. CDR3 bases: TGTGCCAGCAGTTTGGGCAGGGGCTACACCTTC.

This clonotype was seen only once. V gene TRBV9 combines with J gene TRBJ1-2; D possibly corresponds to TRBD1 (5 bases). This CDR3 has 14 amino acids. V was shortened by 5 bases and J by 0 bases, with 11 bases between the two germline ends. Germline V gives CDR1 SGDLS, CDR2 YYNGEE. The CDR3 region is CASRSGRPNYGYTF. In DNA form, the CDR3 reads TGTGCCAGCAGGTCAGGGAGGCCTAACTATGGCTACACCTTC.

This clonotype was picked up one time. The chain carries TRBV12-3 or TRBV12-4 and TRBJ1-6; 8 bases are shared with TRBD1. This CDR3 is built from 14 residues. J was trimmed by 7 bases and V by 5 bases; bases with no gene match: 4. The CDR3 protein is CASSLDRGNSPLHF. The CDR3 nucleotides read TGTGCCAGCAGTCTCGACAGGGGAAATTCACCCCTCCACTTT.

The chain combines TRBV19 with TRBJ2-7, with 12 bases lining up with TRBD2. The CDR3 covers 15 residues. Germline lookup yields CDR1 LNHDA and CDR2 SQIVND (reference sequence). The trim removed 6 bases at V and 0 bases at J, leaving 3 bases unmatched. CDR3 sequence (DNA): TGTGCCAGTAGGCTAGCGGGAGGGTCCTCCTACGAGCAGTACTTC. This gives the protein CASRLAGGSSYEQYF. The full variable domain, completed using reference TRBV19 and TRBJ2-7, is DGGITQSPKYLFRKEGQNVTLSCEQNLNHDAMYWYRQDPGQGLRLIYYSQIVNDFQKGDIAEGYSVSREKKESFPLTVTSAQKNPTAFYLCASRLAGGSSYEQYFGPGTRLTVT.

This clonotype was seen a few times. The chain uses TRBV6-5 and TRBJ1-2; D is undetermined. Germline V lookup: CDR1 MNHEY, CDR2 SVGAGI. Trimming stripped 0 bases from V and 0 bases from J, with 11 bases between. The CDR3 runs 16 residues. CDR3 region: CASSYSGSPTNYGYTF. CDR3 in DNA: TGTGCCAGCAGTTACTCGGGGAGCCCCACTAACTATGGCTACACCTTC.

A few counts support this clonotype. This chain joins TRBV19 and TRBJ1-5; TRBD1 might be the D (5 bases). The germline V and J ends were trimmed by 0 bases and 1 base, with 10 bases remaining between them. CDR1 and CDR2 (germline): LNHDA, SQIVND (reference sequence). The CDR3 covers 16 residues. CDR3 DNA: TGTGCCAGTAGTATAGATCTAGCAGGGAGCAATCAGCCCCAGCATTTT. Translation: CASSIDLAGSNQPQHF.

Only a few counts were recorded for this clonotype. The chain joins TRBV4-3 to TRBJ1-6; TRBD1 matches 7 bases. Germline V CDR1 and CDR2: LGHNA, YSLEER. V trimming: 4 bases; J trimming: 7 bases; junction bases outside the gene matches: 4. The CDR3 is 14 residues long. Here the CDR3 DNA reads TGCGCCAGCAGCCGGGGGACAGAAAATTCACCCCTCCACTTT. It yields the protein CASSRGTENSPLHF.